This T cell receptor (beta chain) emerged from a study of T cell repertoires in ileal Crohn's disease. Time point specified: inflamed ileum from the surgical specimen. This CDR3 is built from 11 residues. The germline V gene encodes CDR1 SQVTM and CDR2 ANQGSEA. With 2 bases removed from V and 3 bases from J, the gap between germline ends came to 4 bases. The table came from immunoSEQ multiplex PCR; TCRdb's copy has only in-frame clones and leaves some out. The profile covers some 17,000 clones, with approximately 80% appearing a single time and around 3.9% taken by the ten largest. V is TRBV29-1 and J is TRBJ1-2; D gene uncertain. Source material: ileal tissue. This clonotype was sampled from an adult with Crohn's disease. As DNA, the CDR3 is TGCAGCGTTGAAAAGGACTATGGCTACACCTTC. It codes for CSVEKDYGYTF.